This TCR beta chain was obtained from a study of Graves' ophthalmopathy and Graves' hyperthyroidism. Whole-study results and caveats: Among thyroid clonotypes expanded above 0.001 frequency, most also appeared in blood. Ophthalmopathy progression predictions by the model showed about 75% specificity and approximately 71% sensitivity.

The CDR3 has 13 amino acids. The V gene lost 6 bases and the J gene lost 9 bases, with 16 bases spanning the gap. Germline CDR1 KGHDR, CDR2 SFDVKD. Other autoimmune diseases, uncontrolled infections, pregnancy or lactation led to the exclusion of patients. Diagnosis was based on clinical symptoms, serum thyroxine, TRAb, thyroid ultrasound and orbital computed tomography. RNA transcripts provided the template for amplifying TCR beta CDR3 regions. HTBI primers primed a first-round RT-PCR, and a second-round multiplex PCR followed. MiXCR, run by TCRdb on the multiplex PCR reads, gives a single entry per CDR3 protein. The top ten hold around 10% of the sample, which has about 1.2 million distinct CDR3 sequences, 35% to 45% seen once. As concerns this clonotype: Its antigen is undetermined. This sequence may be a read error, since a much larger clone differs from it by one base.

The sample taken for sequencing was peripheral blood or thyroid tissue (not recorded which). The chain links TRBV24-1 to TRBJ2-5; weak D call: TRBD1 (6 bases). The TCR comes from an adult man with Graves' hyperthyroidism. The CDR3 is CATSTTGMEAQYF. The DNA of the CDR3 is TGTGCCACCAGTACTACAGGGATGGAGGCCCAGTACTTC.